These 7 T cell receptor beta chains originate from one sample sequenced in a study of PD-1 blockade in classical Hodgkin lymphoma. No patient escaped relapse after autologous stem cell transplantation, and brentuximab vedotin exposure varied. Here immunoSEQ multiplex PCR was the method, and the copy in TCRdb shows in-frame clones only, minus some. This table holds about 50,000 clones, around 90% found once. Here the sequenced sample was peripheral blood mononuclear cells (PBMCs), taken before the second cycle of nivolumab. These receptor sequences come from a human donor with classical Hodgkin lymphoma.

V and J are TRBV5-1 and TRBJ1-4; D is ambiguous. CDR1 SGHRS and CDR2 YFSETQ come from the germline V gene. The CDR3 is 16 residues long. Trimming took off 0 bases at V and 0 bases at J, with 9 bases between the two ends. The CDR3 is CASSLGSSATNEKLFF. As DNA, the CDR3 is TGCGCCAGCAGCTTGGGCAGTTCGGCAACTAATGAAAAACTGTTTTTT.

In regard to this clone: The sample holds other DNA sequences that translate to the same CDR3. V and J are TRBV5-1 and TRBJ1-5; TRBD1 matches 7 bases. With 2 bases clipped from V and 2 bases from J, the junction kept 1 base outside the gene matches. CDR1 and CDR2 from the germline V gene are SGHRS and YFSETQ. The CDR3 runs to 14 residues. The CDR3 sequence is CASSFGQGNQPQHF. As DNA, the CDR3 is TGCGCCAGCAGCTTTGGACAGGGCAATCAGCCCCAGCATTTT.

The V and J genes are TRBV6-5 and TRBJ1-6; D possibly corresponds to TRBD1 (5 bases). The CDR3 totals 15 residues. CDR1 and CDR2 (germline): MNHEY, SVGAGI. The V gene lost 6 bases and the J gene lost 5 bases, with 14 bases spanning the gap. The CDR3 is CASRPTGIHNSPLHF. CDR3 DNA: TGTGCCAGCAGGCCAACAGGTATCCATAATTCACCCCTCCACTTT.

CDR3 coding DNA: TGTGCCAGCAAACTGGTTTCAGGGCCTGACTCACCCCTCCACTTT. Amino acid sequence: CASKLVSGPDSPLHF. The chain combines TRBV7-9 with TRBJ1-6; possibly TRBD1 for D (5 bases). The germline V gene has CDR1 SEHNR and CDR2 FQNEAQ (reference sequence). The V end lost 7 bases, the J end lost 10 bases, and 20 bases lay between the germline ends. The CDR3 spans 15 residues.

The chain is built from TRBV6-5 and TRBJ1-2, with D unclear. Germline V lookup: CDR1 MNHEY, CDR2 SVGAGI. V shed 6 bases and J shed 3 bases, with 8 bases lying between them. The CDR3 sequence is 12 residues long. DNA for the CDR3: TGTGCCAGCAGCAGTGGAGACTATGGCTACACCTTC. Translation gives CASSSGDYGYTF.

J is TRBJ2-7 and V is TRBV11-2; D remains ambiguous. Germline V lookup: CDR1 SGHAT, CDR2 FQNNGV. The CDR3 spans 15 residues. Deletions cut 5 bases from V and 6 bases from J, with 20 bases between. As DNA, the CDR3 is TGTGCCAGCAGCCCCAGTTTGGGCGGCGGCATCGAGCAGTACTTC. This translates into CASSPSLGGGIEQYF.

A few counts support this clone. The chain couples TRBV7-3 to TRBJ2-2; D is unresolved. This CDR3 has 14 residues. V was pared by 5 bases and J by 2 bases, with 9 bases between. Germline V gene sequence: CDR1 SGHTA, CDR2 FQGTGA. In nucleotides, the CDR3 is TGTGCCAGCAGCCCCTCTTCCAACACCGGGGAGCTGTTTTTT. Its protein product is CASSPSSNTGELFF.